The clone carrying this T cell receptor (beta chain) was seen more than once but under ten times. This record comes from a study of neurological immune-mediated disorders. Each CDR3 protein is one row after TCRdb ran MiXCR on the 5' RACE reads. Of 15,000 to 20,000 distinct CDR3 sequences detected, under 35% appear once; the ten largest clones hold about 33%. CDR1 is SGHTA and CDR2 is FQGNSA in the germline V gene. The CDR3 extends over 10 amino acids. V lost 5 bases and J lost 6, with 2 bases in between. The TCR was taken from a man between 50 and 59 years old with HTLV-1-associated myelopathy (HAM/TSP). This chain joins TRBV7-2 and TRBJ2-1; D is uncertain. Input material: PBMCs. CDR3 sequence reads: CASSINEQFF. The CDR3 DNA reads TGTGCCAGCAGCATCAATGAGCAGTTCTTC.